The sequence of this T cell receptor (beta chain) was determined in a study of tumor-infiltrating lymphocytes in primary liver carcinoma. RNA and DNA were co-extracted from roughly 20-30 mg of unsorted bulk tissue. TCR beta cDNA was prepared out of roughly 450 ng total RNA by means of a constant-region primer. Nested multiplex PCR, run for three rounds with slightly modified ARM-PCR, yielded TCR beta libraries. Each of the first two PCR rounds ran roughly 10 cycles with TRBV1-TRBV30 forward and C-beta reverse primers. One entry per CDR3 protein, called by TCRdb with MiXCR from the multiplex PCR reads. The data contain approximately 64,000 distinct CDR3 sequences, roughly 70% of them seen just once; the ten biggest clones take up roughly two fifths. This clonotype was detected a few times. V shed 2 bases, J shed 7 bases, and the junction held 8 bases outside the gene matches. The germline V gene encodes CDR1 MNHEY and CDR2 SVGAGI. The CDR3 is 14 amino acids.

The chain couples TRBV6-5 to TRBJ2-7; 7 bases fit TRBD2. This TCR derives from a man between 40 and 49 years old with primary liver carcinoma and hepatitis B virus infection. Sequencing was carried out using liver tumor tissue from sampling region 4. Specified subset: tumor region T4, right-lateral pole. The CDR3 sequence: CASSYAGVLGEQYF. The DNA for the CDR3 is TGTGCCAGCAGTTACGCGGGAGTGCTAGGTGAGCAGTACTTC.